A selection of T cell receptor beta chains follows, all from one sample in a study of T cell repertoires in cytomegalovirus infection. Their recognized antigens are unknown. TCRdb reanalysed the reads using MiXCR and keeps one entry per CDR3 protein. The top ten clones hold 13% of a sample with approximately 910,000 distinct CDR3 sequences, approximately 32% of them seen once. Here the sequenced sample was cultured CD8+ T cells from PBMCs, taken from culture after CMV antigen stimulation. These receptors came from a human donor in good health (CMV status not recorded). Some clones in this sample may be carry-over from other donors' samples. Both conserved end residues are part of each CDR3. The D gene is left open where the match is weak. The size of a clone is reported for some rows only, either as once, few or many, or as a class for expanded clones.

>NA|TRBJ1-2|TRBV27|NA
TGTGCCAGCAGTCCCGCTCCCGGGGCTAACTATGGCTACACCTTC
CASSPAPGANYGYTF
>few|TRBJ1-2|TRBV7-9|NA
TGTGCCAGCAGCTCCGGAACAAACTATGGCTACACCTTC
CASSSGTNYGYTF
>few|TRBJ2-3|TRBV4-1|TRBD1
TGCGCCAGCAGCCCCCTCAGGGGAACAGGGGGCATGGGAGATACGCAGTATTTT
CASSPLRGTGGMGDTQYF
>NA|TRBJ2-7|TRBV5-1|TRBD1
TGCGCCAGCAGCTTATGGACAGGGGGCGAGCAGTACTTC
CASSLWTGGEQYF
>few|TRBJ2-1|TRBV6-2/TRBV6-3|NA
TGTGCCAGCGAGGACGGGAGCTCCTACAATGAGCAGTTCTTC
CASEDGSSYNEQFF
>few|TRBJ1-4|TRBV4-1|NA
TGCGCCAGCAGCCAGGCAACTAATGAAAAACTGTTTTTT
CASSQATNEKLFF
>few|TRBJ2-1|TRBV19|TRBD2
TGTGCCAGTAGTCCTAGCGGCCGACCCTACAATGAGCAGTTCTTC
CASSPSGRPYNEQFF
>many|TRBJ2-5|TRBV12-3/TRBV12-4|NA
TGTGCCAGCAGTTTAGAGGTAGAGACCCAGTACTTC
CASSLEVETQYF
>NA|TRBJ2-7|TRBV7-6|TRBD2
TGTGCCAGCAGCCCCACCTCTCGGGGGACTAGCGGTTACTACGAGCAGTACTTC
CASSPTSRGTSGYYEQYF
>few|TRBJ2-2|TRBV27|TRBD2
TGTGCCAGCAGTTTTTTGACTAGCGGGGCGTACACCGGGGAGCTGTTTTTT
CASSFLTSGAYTGELFF
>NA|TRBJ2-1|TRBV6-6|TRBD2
TGTGCCAGCAGTTTCTCGGCTAGCGGGGGGTACAATGAGCAGTTCTTC
CASSFSASGGYNEQFF
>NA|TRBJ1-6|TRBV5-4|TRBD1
TGTGCCAGCAGCTTGGCCGGGACAGGGCAGCGGCCCCTCCACTTT
CASSLAGTGQRPLHF
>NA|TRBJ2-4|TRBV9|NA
TGTGCCAGCAGCGATGGAGCGGGTAGAGCCAAAAACATTCAGTACTTC
CASSDGAGRAKNIQYF
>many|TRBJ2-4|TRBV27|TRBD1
TGTGCCAGCAAGGGACAGGGTTTTTTGGTCGCGGTAGCCAAAAACATTCAGTACTTC
CASKGQGFLVAVAKNIQYF
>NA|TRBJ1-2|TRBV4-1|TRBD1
TGCGCCAGCAGTCCAAGAAGTCCAGACAGGGATGGCTACACCTTC
CASSPRSPDRDGYTF
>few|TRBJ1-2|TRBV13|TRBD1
TGTGCCAGCAGCTTCAGCACAGGGGCCCCAGCTAACTATGGCTACACCTTC
CASSFSTGAPANYGYTF
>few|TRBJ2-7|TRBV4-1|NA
TGCGCCAGCAGCCAAGATAGGTTCGGGGTCTCCTACGAGCAGTACTTC
CASSQDRFGVSYEQYF
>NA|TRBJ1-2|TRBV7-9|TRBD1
TGTGCCAGCAGCGGGGGGGGACAGTGGTTGCGCTATGGCTACACCTTC
CASSGGGQWLRYGYTF
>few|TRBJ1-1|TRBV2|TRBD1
TGTGCCAGCAACCTCTTCTACGGGACAGAATTTTTGAACACTGAAGCTTTCTTT
CASNLFYGTEFLNTEAFF
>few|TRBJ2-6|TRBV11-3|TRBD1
TGTGCCAGCAGCCCTCGACAGGGGGACGGGGCCAACGTCCTGACTTTC
CASSPRQGDGANVLTF
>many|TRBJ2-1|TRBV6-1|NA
TGTGCCAGCAGTGAGGATCAGAGCTCCTACAATGAGCAGTTCTTC
CASSEDQSSYNEQFF
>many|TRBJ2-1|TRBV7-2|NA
TGTGCCAGCAGCCTGGGCCGGATAGAAATGCAGTTCTTC
CASSLGRIEMQFF